A single sample gave rise to the 21 T cell receptor beta chains below, sequenced in a study of response to subunit inactivated influenza vaccine. MiXCR, run by TCRdb on the RT-PCR reads, gives a single entry per CDR3 protein. The repertoire holds around 500,000 distinct CDR3 sequences, with approximately 11% as singletons. The sequenced sample was PBMCs from blood, obtained roughly 48 days after vaccination. The receptors come from a man aged 50 to 60 who received an inactivated influenza vaccine.

V gene TRBV7-2 combines with J gene TRBJ2-3, with D tentatively TRBD1 (7 bases). The V and J ends lost 6 bases and 7 bases respectively, with 11 bases between them. CDR1 is SGHTA and CDR2 is FQGNSA in the germline V gene. There are 12 residues in the CDR3. The chain's CDR3 is CASSQGGHTQYF. The DNA of the CDR3 is TGTGCCAGCAGTCAGGGGGGCCATACGCAGTATTTT.

In its sample, this clonotype was seen a few times. The rearrangement uses TRBV5-1 and TRBJ2-3; D is uncertain. Deletions cut 2 bases from V and 0 bases from J, with 13 bases between. This CDR3 has 16 amino acids. CDR1 is SGHRS and CDR2 is YFSETQ in the germline V gene. Here the CDR3 reads CASSLRTVPSTDTQYF. CDR3 bases: TGCGCCAGCAGCTTACGGACCGTTCCGAGCACAGATACGCAGTATTTT. Full variable domain (rest looked up from reference TRBV5-1 and TRBJ2-3): KAGVTQTPRYLIKTRGQQVTLSCSPISGHRSVSWYQQTPGQGLQFLFEYFSETQRNKGNFPGRFSGRQFSNSRSEMNVSTLELGDSALYLCASSLRTVPSTDTQYFGPGTRLTVL.

This clonotype was observed many times. V usage is TRBV5-1 and J usage is TRBJ2-7, with TRBD1 as a possible D gene (6 bases). Per the germline V gene, CDR1 is SGHRS and CDR2 is YFSETQ. Deletions cut 3 bases from V and 8 bases from J, with 21 bases between. The CDR3 has 15 residues. In DNA, the CDR3 is TGCGCCAGCAGCTCACGCTCCCAGGGGCCGACACAGCAGTACTTC. The encoded protein is CASSSRSQGPTQQYF.

This clonotype was found a few times. The gene calls are TRBV7-9 and TRBJ2-7; D could derive from TRBD1 or TRBD2 (6 bases each). The CDR3 covers 16 residues. Deletions cut 1 base from V and 0 bases from J, with 13 bases between. The germline CDR1 and CDR2 sequences are SEHNR and FQNEAQ (reference sequence). CDR3 loop: CASSLGGANPSYEQYF. The DNA for the CDR3 is TGTGCCAGCAGCTTAGGGGGGGCTAATCCCTCCTACGAGCAGTACTTC.

There are a few counts of this clonotype. V gene TRBV20-1 combines with J gene TRBJ2-5; TRBD1 or TRBD2 may be the D gene (6 bases each). V shed 6 bases and J shed 2 bases, with 16 bases lying between them. This CDR3 comprises 14 residues. Germline CDR1 reads DFQATT; CDR2 reads SNEGSKA (reference sequence). CDR3 sequence reads: CSAHLGGVQETQYF. CDR3 in DNA: TGCAGTGCCCACCTGGGGGGCGTGCAAGAGACCCAGTACTTC.

The table lists this clonotype with a few counts. CDR3 nucleotide sequence: TGTGCCAGCAGCTTAACGGGGGGGACAGAGCAGTACTTC. It codes for CASSLTGGTEQYF. The chain couples TRBV7-3 to TRBJ2-7; D may be TRBD2 (7 bases). CDR1 and CDR2 from the germline V gene are SGHTA and FQGTGA. CDR3 length equals 13 residues. V lost 0 bases, J lost 7 bases, and 10 bases lay in between.

This clonotype was seen a handful of times. V is TRBV28 and J is TRBJ1-5; no definite D call. Germline CDR1 and CDR2: MDHEN and SYDVKM. The CDR3 length is 11 residues. The ends were cut back, 5 bases at V and 9 bases at J, with 8 bases in the middle. The CDR3 region is CASSAGWPQHF. The CDR3 DNA reads as TGTGCCAGCAGTGCCGGATGGCCCCAGCATTTT.

This clonotype showed up many times. The J gene is TRBJ2-7, the V gene TRBV20-1, with 7 bases aligning to TRBD1. The CDR3 has 13 amino acids. V dropped 2 bases and J dropped 3; count of bases not matched to a gene: 4. Germline lookup yields CDR1 DFQATT and CDR2 SNEGSKA (reference sequence). DNA for the CDR3: TGCAGTGCTAGAAGTGACAGGGACTACGAGCAGTACTTC. Its protein product is CSARSDRDYEQYF.

This clonotype was counted many times. The chain joins TRBV5-6 to TRBJ2-5, with D unresolved. The V gene's germline CDR1 is SGHDT and CDR2 YYEEEE. The V and J ends lost 0 bases and 1 base respectively, with 4 bases between them. This CDR3 has 13 amino acids. CDR3 sequence (DNA): TGTGCCAGCAGCTTGGCGGCCCAAGAGACCCAGTACTTC. It specifies CASSLAAQETQYF.

This clonotype was found a few times. The rearrangement joins TRBV5-1 to TRBJ1-1; TRBD1 matches at 8 bases. V was clipped by 0 bases and J by 4 bases; unmatched bases: 5. The CDR3 is 15 amino acids. CDR1 is SGHRS, CDR2 YFSETQ, per germline. The CDR3 is CASSLDSGGGTEAFF. Here the CDR3 DNA reads TGCGCCAGCAGCTTGGACTCAGGGGGCGGCACTGAAGCTTTCTTT.

V is TRBV19 and J is TRBJ2-1; D is uncertain. The ends were cut back, 1 base at V and 6 bases at J, with 7 bases in the middle. The CDR3 contains 13 residues. The germline gives CDR1 LNHDA, CDR2 SQIVND (reference sequence). CDR3 sequence (DNA): TGTGCCAGTAGTATAGCTCCCGTCAATGAGCAGTTCTTC. This translates into CASSIAPVNEQFF. Together with reference TRBV19 and TRBJ2-1, the CDR3 gives the full variable domain: DGGITQSPKYLFRKEGQNVTLSCEQNLNHDAMYWYRQDPGQGLRLIYYSQIVNDFQKGDIAEGYSVSREKKESFPLTVTSAQKNPTAFYLCASSIAPVNEQFFGPGTRLTVL.

The V and J genes are TRBV12-3 or TRBV12-4 and TRBJ1-5; D remains unclear. This CDR3 spans 14 amino acids. Trimming left V 3 bases short and J 5 bases short, with 11 bases between. The CDR3, as DNA: TGTGCCAGCAGTTTTTCCCTAAGGGATCAGCCCCAGCATTTT. Its translation is CASSFSLRDQPQHF.

This clonotype was picked up many times. V gene TRBV24-1 combines with J gene TRBJ2-2, with D hard to call. The germline gives CDR1 KGHDR, CDR2 SFDVKD. Trimming cost V 0 bases and J 6 bases, with 1 base left between them. CDR3 length: 12 residues. The CDR3 bases are TGTGCCACCAGTGATTTGCCCGGGGAGCTGTTTTTT. This sequence encodes CATSDLPGELFF.

V is TRBV18 and J is TRBJ2-1, with 10 bases lining up with TRBD1. The CDR3 is 15 residues long. Germline V gene data show CDR1 as KGHSH and CDR2 as LQKENI. With V trimmed by 6 bases and J by 7 bases, 9 bases remained unmatched. The CDR3, as DNA: TGTGCCAGCTCCCTTTCGGGACAGGGGATGAATGAGCAGTTCTTC. It yields the protein CASSLSGQGMNEQFF.

The V and J genes are TRBV6-2 or TRBV6-3 and TRBJ2-3; D ambiguous. Germline CDR1 MNHEY, CDR2 SVGEGT. The CDR3 totals 13 residues. Trimming took 0 bases from V and 4 from J, leaving 5 bases between them. The CDR3 loop is CASSYSKADTQYF. CDR3 nucleotides: TGTGCCAGCAGTTACTCGAAAGCAGATACGCAGTATTTT.

The chain carries TRBV7-9 and TRBJ1-1; 9 nucleotides match TRBD1. Unmatched junction bases numbered 8, after V lost 4 bases and J lost 5 bases. CDR3 length: 15 residues. Looked up from germline, CDR1 is SEHNR and CDR2 is FQNEAQ (reference sequence). The CDR3 DNA follows: TGTGCCAGCAGCTCTGGACAGGGGAGGAGGACTGAAGCTTTCTTT. It translates to CASSSGQGRRTEAFF.

Only a few counts were recorded for this clonotype. This could be a read error, since a much larger clone is one nucleotide away. The V and J genes are TRBV7-3 and TRBJ1-1; tentative D call: TRBD1 (5 bases). The CDR3 has 12 residues. Germline V CDR1 and CDR2: SGHTA, FQGTGA. Trimming left V 5 bases short and J 13 bases short, with 17 bases between. CDR3 sequence: CASSRPGQEVFF. The CDR3 nucleotides are TGTGCCAGCAGCCGACCGGGGCAGGAGGTTTTCTTT.

The chain couples TRBV12-3 or TRBV12-4 to TRBJ2-1, with 11 positions matching TRBD2. This CDR3 contains 16 residues. The J segment lost 4 bases and the V segment lost 5 bases, leaving 7 bases of the junction unmatched. Here the CDR3 reads CASSRKTSGVYNEQFF. CDR3 DNA sequence: TGTGCCAGCAGTCGAAAGACTAGCGGGGTATACAATGAGCAGTTCTTC.

This clonotype appeared many times. The chain couples TRBV5-1 to TRBJ1-6; D is undetermined. This CDR3 has 15 amino acids. Germline assignment: CDR1 SGHRS and CDR2 YFSETQ. With 0 bases removed from V and 8 bases from J, the gap between germline ends came to 12 bases. The CDR3 DNA is TGCGCCAGCAGCTTGGCCGGACCCACGGATTCACCCCTCCACTTT. Its protein product is CASSLAGPTDSPLHF.

The rearrangement joins TRBV5-1 to TRBJ2-5; 7 nucleotides match TRBD1. CDR3 size: 14 residues. Germline CDR1 and CDR2: SGHRS and YFSETQ. The V and J ends lost 5 bases and 2 bases, in that order; junction bases with no gene match: 6. CDR3 region: CASRRTGHQETQYF. For the CDR3, the DNA is TGCGCCAGCAGAAGGACAGGCCATCAAGAGACCCAGTACTTC.

The genes are TRBV27 and TRBJ2-3; D remains unclear. Germline-derived CDR1 and CDR2 are MNHEY and SMNVEV (reference sequence). This CDR3 is 13 amino acids long. The V end was cut by 2 bases, the J end by 6 bases, with 9 bases between. The CDR3 region is CASSLIPRDTQYF. For the CDR3, the DNA is TGTGCCAGCAGTTTAATTCCGAGGGATACGCAGTATTTT.